Presented here are 14 T cell receptor beta chains from one specimen sequenced in a study of CD8 T cells in Susac syndrome. RNA totalling 0.5 to 1 ug underwent reverse transcription with random hexamers. TCRdb reanalysed the immunoSEQ multiplex PCR reads using MiXCR and keeps one entry per CDR3 protein. The data show 85,000 to 130,000 distinct CDR3 sequences, around 94% seen once. The sample taken for sequencing was CD8+ T cells from PBMCs. The receptor source for this set is a human donor with Susac syndrome.

As DNA, the CDR3 is TGTGCCAGCAGCGGGCGACTAGCGGAGCAAGAGACCCAGTACTTC. Encoded protein: CASSGRLAEQETQYF. The V and J genes are TRBV11-2 and TRBJ2-5, with 9 bases identical to TRBD2. The CDR3 is 15 amino acids. J gave up 2 bases and V 5 bases, and 6 bases lay outside the gene matches. Germline values: CDR1 SGHAT, CDR2 FQNNGV.

For this clonotype: It is likely a read error, because the conserved phenylalanine at the end of the CDR3 is missing. The V gene is TRBV7-2, the J gene TRBJ2-7; D call uncertain. The length of the CDR3 is 11 residues. CDR1 is SGHTA, CDR2 FQGNSA, per germline. With 6 bases removed from V and 3 bases from J, the gap between germline ends came to 6 bases. CDR3: CASRTGYEQYL. The DNA of the CDR3 is TGTGCCAGCAGAACGGGCTACGAGCAGTACTTG.

This sequence joins TRBV20-1 and TRBJ2-3; 14 bases align to TRBD2. The germline CDR1 and CDR2 sequences are DFQATT and SNEGSKA (reference sequence). The trim removed 1 base at V and 6 bases at J, leaving 6 bases unmatched. The CDR3 consists of 16 residues. CDR3 in amino acids: CSARAVGLAGADTQYF. In nucleotides, the CDR3 is TGCAGTGCTAGAGCGGTGGGACTAGCGGGGGCCGATACGCAGTATTTT.

This clonotype was seen once. This chain joins TRBV9 and TRBJ2-1; no firm D call. CDR1 and CDR2 (germline): SGDLS, YYNGEE. The V end lost 3 bases, the J end lost 2 bases, and 12 bases lay between the germline ends. The CDR3 is 15 residues long. CDR3 region: CASSEGAGPYNEQFF. CDR3 DNA sequence: TGTGCCAGCAGCGAAGGCGCAGGCCCCTACAATGAGCAGTTCTTC.

The chain links TRBV5-6 to TRBJ2-2, with D unclear. Germline V lookup: CDR1 SGHDT, CDR2 YYEEEE. V was shortened by 0 bases and J by 4 bases, with 4 bases between the two germline ends. CDR3 size: 13 residues. The CDR3 bases are TGTGCCAGCAGCTTGGGGAGCACCGGGGAGCTGTTTTTT. Translating it yields CASSLGSTGELFF.

The chain carries TRBV20-1 and TRBJ2-5; D is unresolved. This CDR3 comprises 14 residues. Germline lookup yields CDR1 DFQATT and CDR2 SNEGSKA (reference sequence). V was pared by 0 bases and J by 5 bases, with 13 bases between. The CDR3 DNA reads as TGCAGTGCTAGAGAACCTTCGGCTCTTGAGACCCAGTACTTC. It encodes CSAREPSALETQYF.

The chain combines TRBV20-1 with TRBJ2-2; D is ambiguous. The CDR3 spans 14 residues. Trimming cost V 0 bases and J 5 bases, with 10 bases left between them. Germline V gives CDR1 DFQATT, CDR2 SNEGSKA (reference sequence). In DNA form, the CDR3 reads TGCAGTGCTAGAGATCTTTCTTATACCGGGGAGCTGTTTTTT. It yields the protein CSARDLSYTGELFF.

This rearrangement joins TRBV4-2 to TRBJ2-2; the D gene is possibly TRBD2 (7 bases). The CDR3 has 18 amino acids. Germline values: CDR1 LGHNA, CDR2 YNFKEQ. The germline V and J ends were trimmed by 7 bases and 5 bases, with 26 bases remaining between them. Written as DNA, the CDR3 is TGTGCCAGCAACCCTCTACAGGGAGCTAGCGGCAATACCGGGGAGCTGTTTTTT. This codes for CASNPLQGASGNTGELFF.

The chain is built from TRBV10-3 and TRBJ1-2; TRBD1 might be the D (5 bases). With 5 bases removed from V and 8 bases from J, the gap between germline ends came to 9 bases. CDR1 is ENHRY, CDR2 SYGVKD, per germline. The CDR3 sequence is 11 residues long. CDR3 loop: CAISKGDGYTF. The CDR3, as DNA: TGTGCCATCAGTAAAGGGGACGGCTACACCTTC.

This rearrangement joins TRBV9 to TRBJ2-4, with D tentatively TRBD1 or TRBD2 (5 bases each). The CDR3 has 14 residues. Trimming took off 4 bases at V and 4 bases at J, with 12 bases between the two ends. Germline V lookup: CDR1 SGDLS, CDR2 YYNGEE. This chain's CDR3 is CASSSGTEKNIQYF. The DNA of the CDR3 is TGTGCCAGCAGCTCCGGGACGGAGAAAAACATTCAGTACTTC. Filled out from reference TRBV9 and TRBJ2-4, the complete variable domain reads DSGVTQTPKHLITATGQRVTLRCSPRSGDLSVYWYQQSLDQGLQFLIQYYNGEERAKGNILERFSAQQFPDLHSELNLSSLELGDSALYFCASSSGTEKNIQYFGAGTRLSVL.

CDR3 sequence reads: CASSLTSAPSYEQYF. CDR3 DNA: TGTGCCAGCAGCTTAACCAGCGCGCCCTCCTACGAGCAGTACTTC. The chain recombines TRBV11-2 with TRBJ2-7; D call uncertain. CDR3 length equals 15 residues. From germline, CDR1 is SGHAT and CDR2 FQNNGV. Trimming shortened V by 2 bases and J by 0 bases, and 11 bases separated the two germline ends.

The V gene is TRBV6-2 or TRBV6-3, the J gene TRBJ2-1; D is unresolved. Trimming took off 7 bases at V and 6 bases at J, with 10 bases between the two ends. The CDR3 length is 12 residues. In germline, CDR1 is MNHEY, CDR2 SVGEGT. CDR3 nucleotides: TGTGCCAGCACCCTTCGGGCCAATGAGCAGTTCTTC. The encoded protein is CASTLRANEQFF.

The chain recombines TRBV3-1 with TRBJ2-1; D is perhaps TRBD1 or TRBD2 (6 bases each). Germline CDR1 is LGHDT and CDR2 is YNNKEL (reference sequence). V lost 1 base to trimming and J lost 6 bases, with 16 bases between them. The CDR3 extends over 16 amino acids. CDR3: CASSQVGRGPLNEQFF. In DNA form, the CDR3 reads TGTGCCAGCAGCCAAGTGGGACGGGGGCCCCTCAATGAGCAGTTCTTC.

This clonotype was seen just once. The chain couples TRBV12-3 or TRBV12-4 to TRBJ1-4; TRBD1 might be the D (6 bases). V was trimmed by 7 bases and J by 3 bases, leaving 15 bases between them. The CDR3 has 15 residues. In DNA form, the CDR3 reads TGTGCCAGCACGGGGGCGGGATGGGCTAATGAAAAACTGTTTTTT. Amino acids: CASTGAGWANEKLFF.